This TCR beta chain was captured in a study of CD8 T cell repertoires and HIV-1 epitope variants. Trimming removed 3 bases from V and 0 bases from J, with 12 bases in between. CDR1 is SGDLS and CDR2 is YYNGEE in the germline V gene. The CDR3 totals 15 residues. As for this clone: The antigen is undetermined.

Sequencing used immunoSEQ multiplex PCR; TCRdb keeps in-frame clones, though not all of them. Of about 4,400 clones in the sample, about 65% were seen once. The J gene is TRBJ1-1, the V gene TRBV9; unclear D gene. The TCR originated in a male donor with HIV. The sample was cultured CD8+ T cells derived from PBMCs. The CDR3 protein is CASSAGEILNTEAFF. Written as DNA, the CDR3 is TGTGCCAGCAGCGCCGGGGAGATTTTGAACACTGAAGCTTTCTTT. The variable domain in full, completed from reference TRBV9 and TRBJ1-1, reads DSGVTQTPKHLITATGQRVTLRCSPRSGDLSVYWYQQSLDQGLQFLIQYYNGEERAKGNILERFSAQQFPDLHSELNLSSLELGDSALYFCASSAGEILNTEAFFGQGTRLTVV.